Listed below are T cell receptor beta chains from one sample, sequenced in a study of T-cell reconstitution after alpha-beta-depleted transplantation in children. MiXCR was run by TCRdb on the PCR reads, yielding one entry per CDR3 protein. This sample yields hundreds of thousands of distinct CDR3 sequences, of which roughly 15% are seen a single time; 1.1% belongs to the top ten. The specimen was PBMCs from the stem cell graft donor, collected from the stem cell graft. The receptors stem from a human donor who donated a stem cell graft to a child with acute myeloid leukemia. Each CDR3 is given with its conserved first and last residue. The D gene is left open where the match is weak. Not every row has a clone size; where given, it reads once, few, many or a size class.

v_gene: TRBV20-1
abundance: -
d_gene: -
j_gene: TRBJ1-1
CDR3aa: CSATIDRWGEAFF
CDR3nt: TGCAGTGCTACCATCGACAGATGGGGTGAAGCTTTCTTT

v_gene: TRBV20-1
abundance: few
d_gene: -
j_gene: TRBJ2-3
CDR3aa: CSRYRDFTDTQYF
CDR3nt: TGCAGCCGATACAGGGATTTCACAGATACGCAGTATTTT

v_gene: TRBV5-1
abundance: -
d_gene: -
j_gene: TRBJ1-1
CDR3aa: CASSFGGSVTEAFF
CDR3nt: TGCGCCAGCAGCTTCGGGGGGAGCGTCACTGAAGCTTTCTTT

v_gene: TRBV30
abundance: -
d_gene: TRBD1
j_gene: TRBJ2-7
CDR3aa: CAWTPGQGSYEQYF
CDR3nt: TGTGCCTGGACTCCGGGACAGGGTTCCTACGAGCAGTACTTC

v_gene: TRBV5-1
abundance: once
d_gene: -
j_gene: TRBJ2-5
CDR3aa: CASRDSLQETQYF
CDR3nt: TGCGCCAGCAGGGACAGCCTTCAAGAGACCCAGTACTTC

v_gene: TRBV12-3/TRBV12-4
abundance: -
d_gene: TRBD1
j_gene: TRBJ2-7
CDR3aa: CASTFRTGTGIHEQYF
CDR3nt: TGTGCCAGCACCTTTAGAACCGGGACAGGGATCCACGAGCAGTACTTC

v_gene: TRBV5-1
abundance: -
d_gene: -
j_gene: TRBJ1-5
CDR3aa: CASSLEADSNQPQHF
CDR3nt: TGCGCCAGCAGCTTGGAAGCGGATAGCAATCAGCCCCAGCATTTT

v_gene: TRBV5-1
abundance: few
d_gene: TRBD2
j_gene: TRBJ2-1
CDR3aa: CASSYTGGEQFF
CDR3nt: TGCGCCAGCAGCTACACGGGGGGTGAGCAGTTCTTC

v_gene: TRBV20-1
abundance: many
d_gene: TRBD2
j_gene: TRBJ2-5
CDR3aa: CSARAGGEETQYF
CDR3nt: TGCAGTGCTAGGGCCGGGGGGGAAGAGACCCAGTACTTC

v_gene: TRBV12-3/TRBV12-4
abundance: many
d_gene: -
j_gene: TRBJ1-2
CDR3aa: CASSLGQATPYGYTF
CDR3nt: TGTGCCAGCAGTTTAGGGCAGGCCACTCCCTATGGCTACACCTTC

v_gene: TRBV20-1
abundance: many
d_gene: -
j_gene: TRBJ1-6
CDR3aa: CSARTTQNSPLHF
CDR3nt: TGCAGTGCTAGAACCACACAGAATTCACCCCTCCACTTT

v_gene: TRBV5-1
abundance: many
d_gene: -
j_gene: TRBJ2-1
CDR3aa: CASSVGGASGEQFF
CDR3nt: TGCGCCAGCAGCGTAGGCGGGGCATCGGGTGAGCAGTTCTTC

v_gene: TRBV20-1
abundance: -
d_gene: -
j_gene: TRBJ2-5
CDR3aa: CSSRVQETQYF
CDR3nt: TGCAGTTCTAGGGTACAAGAGACCCAGTACTTC

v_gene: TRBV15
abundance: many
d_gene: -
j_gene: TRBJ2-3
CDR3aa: CATERGDTQYF
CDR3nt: TGTGCCACTGAACGGGGGGATACGCAGTATTTT

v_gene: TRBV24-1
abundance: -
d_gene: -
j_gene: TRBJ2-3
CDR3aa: CATSPGRTHTDTQYF
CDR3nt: TGTGCCACCAGCCCGGGGCGCACACACACAGATACGCAGTATTTT

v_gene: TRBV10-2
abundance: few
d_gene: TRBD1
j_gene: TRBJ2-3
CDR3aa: CASKPWDRYTDTQYF
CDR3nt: TGCGCCAGCAAGCCCTGGGACAGATACACAGATACGCAGTATTTT

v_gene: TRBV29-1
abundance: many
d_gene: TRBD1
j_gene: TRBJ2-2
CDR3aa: CSVRTGVGTGELFF
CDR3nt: TGCAGCGTGCGGACAGGAGTGGGCACCGGGGAGCTGTTTTTT

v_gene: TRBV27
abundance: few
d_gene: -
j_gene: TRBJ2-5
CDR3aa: CASSLSAGSQETQYF
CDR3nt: TGTGCCAGCAGTTTATCGGCGGGCAGCCAAGAGACCCAGTACTTC

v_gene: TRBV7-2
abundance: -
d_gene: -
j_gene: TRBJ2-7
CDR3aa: CASSHGTGRVWQYF
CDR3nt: TGTGCCAGCAGCCACGGCACCGGCAGGGTCTGGCAGTACTTC

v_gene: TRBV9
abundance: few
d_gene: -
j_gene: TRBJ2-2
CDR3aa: CASSVSGGGNTGELFF
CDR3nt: TGTGCCAGCAGCGTAAGCGGAGGGGGCAACACCGGGGAGCTGTTTTTT

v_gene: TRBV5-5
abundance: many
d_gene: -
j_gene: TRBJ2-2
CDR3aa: CASSPGTTNTGELFF
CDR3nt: TGTGCCAGCAGCCCCGGGACAACGAACACCGGGGAGCTGTTTTTT